This T cell receptor (beta chain) was sequenced in a study of early T cells in non-severe SARS-CoV-2 infection (dated by TCRdb to about 2021). A note on the overall study: TCR sequencing used bulk RNA from unsorted whole blood, so alpha and beta chains could not be paired.

CDR1 SGHDT and CDR2 YYEEEE were looked up in the germline V gene. Counted from cysteine to phenylalanine, this CDR3 has 13 amino acids. Only the CDR3 portion is preserved as DNA: 39 bases, with reading frame beginning at the first base. Trimming removed 2 bases from V and 6 bases from J, leaving 11 bases between the germline ends. The method was 5' RACE. Sequencing relied on a NextSeq 500. The TCR library protocol attached unique molecular identifiers to individual cDNA molecules to correct for sequencing error and PCR bias. TCR alpha and beta chains were both sequenced, and the abundances of alpha and beta sequences in each sample were closely correlated with each other. In the paper's pipeline: Decombinator V4 was used to perform V gene, J gene and CDR3 annotation of TCR sequences. Expanded TCRs were defined as changing significantly between any two time points under a Poisson model with p below 0.0001. TCR abundances were normalised to the total number of TCRs sequenced per sample and expressed as counts per million. TRAV1-2 paired with TRAJ12, TRAJ20 or TRAJ33 defined MAIT TCRs, while TRAV10 paired with TRAJ18 defined iNKT TCRs. VDJdb, accessed 1 November 2021, was searched for CMV, EBV and SARS-CoV-2 annotated TCRs, excluding TCRs annotated for multiple antigens. TCRdb handled the public reads itself, with Q25 trimming in fastp and clone calling in MiXCR, and kept productive beta chains. CDR3 protein duplicates are merged, each entry listing the most common genes and DNA. In this record, the V and J calls reflect TCRdb's handling and not the investigators' own analysis. For this sample the table gives 20,000 to 25,000 distinct CDR3 sequences, of which around 4% were detected only once. The ten largest clones add up to about a fifth of the sample.

This clonotype appeared many times. The specificity of this receptor is unknown. The record has no base qualities; no much larger clone is one base away. A case-control design nested within a healthcare worker cohort in London, UK, was used, with weekly nasopharyngeal swab PCR tests and blood sampling performed. Healthcare workers were enrolled in the week of the UK lockdown, from 23 to 31 March 2020, and were followed every week for up to roughly 16 weeks. General conclusions and limits of the study: VDJdb matching was skewed toward anti-spike CD8 responses and likely underestimated virus-specific expansions by missing private and CD4 specificities.

The sequence came from an adult who was a healthcare worker with PCR-confirmed SARS-CoV-2 infection or an uninfected control (not recorded which). The source material was whole blood. The chain was built from TRBV5-6 and TRBJ1-2, with a tentative D gene TRBD1 over 5 matching bases. The DNA is as follows: TGTGCCAGCAGCTTAGGGCAGGGTGATGGCTACACCTTC. This codes for CASSLGQGDGYTF.